This record looks at one T cell receptor (beta chain) sequence and its context. The sample comes from a study of siplizumab effects on memory and regulatory T cells. Some clones are missing from TCRdb's copy, which holds only in-frame ones; the method was immunoSEQ multiplex PCR. Of fewer than 70,000 clones listed, around 90% are singletons. Germline-derived CDR1 and CDR2 are MNHEY and SVGAGI. The CDR3 spans 12 residues. The V end lost 7 bases, the J end lost 3 bases, and 9 bases lay between the germline ends. The V and J genes are TRBV6-5 and TRBJ1-1, with D maybe TRBD1 (5 bases). Sequencing input: Tregs sorted from blood. The sequence derives from a human donor in good health. CDR3 DNA sequence: TGTGCCAGCAACCAGGGTTACACTGAAGCTTTCTTT. Protein sequence: CASNQGYTEAFF.